Following are 18 T cell receptor beta chains from one sample sequenced in a study of blood T cell repertoires in COVID-19 (dated by TCRdb to 2020 to 2022). The library came from the immunoSEQ multiplex PCR assay. The immuneACCESS repertoire file appears here via TCRdb, limited to in-frame rearrangements. These files lack a portion of the clones; in checked studies, under half of the deficit traces to unresolved V genes, and the cause of the others is not known. In all, the sample holds 51,000 or so clones, and 81% of those were seen once. The leading ten clones occupy approximately 26% of the sample. The sequencing input was peripheral blood. Receptor source: a woman aged 80 or older with COVID-19, enrolled during active disease.

The V and J genes are TRBV3-1 (or the pseudogene TRBV3-2) and TRBJ2-7; possibly TRBD1 for D (5 bases). CDR1 is LGHDT, CDR2 YNNKEL, per germline (reference sequence). This CDR3 is 13 amino acids long. Trimming took off 3 bases at V and 4 bases at J, with 10 bases between the two ends. CDR3 residues: CASSHRESYEQYF. CDR3 nucleotide sequence: TGTGCCAGCAGCCACAGGGAAAGTTACGAGCAGTACTTC.

This chain connects TRBV6-4 to TRBJ2-3; possibly TRBD1 for D (6 bases). Trimming cost V 7 bases and J 0 bases, with 11 bases left between them. Looked up from germline, CDR1 is MRHNA and CDR2 is SNTAGT. This CDR3 has 14 residues. CDR3 region: CASKGQRSTDTQYF. CDR3 nucleotide sequence: TGTGCCAGCAAAGGACAGAGAAGCACAGATACGCAGTATTTT.

V gene TRBV29-1 combines with J gene TRBJ2-1; 12 bases are a match to TRBD2. V was clipped by 4 bases and J by 10 bases; unmatched bases: 14. The length of the CDR3 is 16 residues. Per germline, CDR1 SQVTM and CDR2 ANQGSEA. The CDR3 loop is CSVGGGLAGEASEQFF. DNA for the CDR3: TGCAGCGTTGGGGGGGGACTAGCGGGCGAGGCGTCCGAGCAGTTCTTC.

The chain combines TRBV9 with TRBJ1-3; 12 bases match TRBD1. Per the germline V gene, CDR1 is SGDLS and CDR2 is YYNGEE. Trimming removed 2 bases from V and 2 bases from J; junction bases left unmatched: 5. This CDR3 is 17 amino acids long. The CDR3 DNA is TGTGCCAGCAGCGTTTCCGGGACAGGGGGCACTGGAAACACCATATATTTT. The encoded protein is CASSVSGTGGTGNTIYF.

This chain uses TRBV21-1 with TRBJ2-7; the table gives TRBD2 as D, unverified against the DNA. TRBV21-1 is reported as a pseudogene. The CDR3 is made up of 15 amino acids. Here the CDR3 DNA reads TGTGCCAGCAGCAAGGCCCGGACTGGCTCCTACGAGCAGTACTTC. Translating gives CASSKARTGSYEQYF.

This clone was counted only a few times. The DNA of the CDR3 is TGTGCCACCTCAACCGGGAAGCAGTACTTC. As protein: CATSTGKQYF. V gene TRBV6-6 combines with J gene TRBJ2-7; D might be TRBD2 (5 bases). Germline V gives CDR1 MNHNY, CDR2 SVGAGI (reference sequence). The CDR3 length is 10 residues. V gave up 10 bases and J gave up 8 bases, with 12 bases separating them.

This clone was picked up one time. The J gene is TRBJ2-2, the V gene TRBV5-1; TRBD1 agrees at 8 bases. With 4 bases clipped from V and 2 bases from J, the junction kept 7 bases outside the gene matches. CDR3 length equals 16 residues. Germline CDR1 is SGHRS and CDR2 is YFSETQ. The CDR3 DNA follows: TGCGCCAGCAGCGTTAGGGACAGGAGAAACACCGGGGAGCTGTTTTTT. The encoded protein is CASSVRDRRNTGELFF.

This chain uses TRBV28 with TRBJ1-2; 9 bases fit TRBD1. The CDR3 is made up of 15 amino acids. With V trimmed by 5 bases and J by 4 bases, 8 bases remained unmatched. Germline V lookup: CDR1 MDHEN, CDR2 SYDVKM. The CDR3 nucleotides read TGTGCCAGCAGTCCCCGACAGGGGGTACCCTATGGCTACACCTTC. This codes for CASSPRQGVPYGYTF.

The V and J genes are TRBV5-4 and TRBJ1-2, with 8 positions matching TRBD1. CDR3 length: 17 amino acids. The germline CDR1 and CDR2 sequences are SGHNT and YYREEE (reference sequence). V shed 5 bases, J shed 4 bases, and the junction held 16 bases outside the gene matches. The DNA of the CDR3 is TGTGCCAGCAGAACCCCCGGGACAGGCTCTAACGGCTATGGCTACACCTTC. It is translated as CASRTPGTGSNGYGYTF.

In this sample, this clone turned up a few times. V usage is TRBV29-1 and J usage is TRBJ1-3, with no clear D. The CDR3 totals 16 residues. CDR1 SQVTM and CDR2 ANQGSEA come from the germline V gene. V was cut by 5 bases and J by 3 bases, with 20 bases left in between. As DNA, the CDR3 is TGCAGCGTTATGAAGTCGGGGTTTCGGAGTGGAAACACCATATATTTT. Protein sequence: CSVMKSGFRSGNTIYF.

The chain employs TRBV3-1 (or the pseudogene TRBV3-2) and TRBJ2-5; D gene ambiguous. The V gene lost 1 base and the J gene lost 6 bases, with 9 bases spanning the gap. Germline lookup yields CDR1 LGHDT and CDR2 YNNKEL (reference sequence). The CDR3 runs 13 residues. For the CDR3, the DNA is TGTGCCAGCAGCCAAGGTGAGGCGAAGACCCAGTACTTC. It is translated as CASSQGEAKTQYF.

J is TRBJ2-1 and V is TRBV29-1; maybe TRBD1 (6 bases). CDR1 and CDR2 (germline): SQVTM, ANQGSEA. The CDR3 loop spans 15 amino acids. Between the trimmed V and J ends, which lost 4 bases and 0 bases, there was a span of 13 bases. CDR3 region: CSVGMDSSSYNEQFF. In DNA form, the CDR3 reads TGCAGCGTTGGCATGGACAGTAGCTCCTACAATGAGCAGTTCTTC.

This clone showed up just once. The V call is TRBV19, the J call TRBJ2-3; D unresolved. Trimming left V 7 bases short and J 2 bases short, with 13 bases between. The CDR3 is 14 amino acids. The germline CDR1 and CDR2 sequences are LNHDA and SQIVND (reference sequence). CDR3 nucleotide sequence: TGTGCCAGTACCTTCGGGTTATACACAGATACGCAGTATTTT. As protein: CASTFGLYTDTQYF.

The rearrangement links TRBV6-5 to TRBJ1-5; D is unclear. The germline CDR1 and CDR2 sequences are MNHEY and SVGAGI. V shed 6 bases and J shed 3 bases, with 9 bases lying between them. This CDR3 spans 13 amino acids. The CDR3 sequence is CASSREFNQPQHF. For the CDR3, the DNA is TGTGCCAGCAGCCGGGAGTTCAATCAGCCCCAGCATTTT.

This chain joins TRBV5-1 and TRBJ2-1, with a possible D match to TRBD1 (6 bases). This CDR3 region has 15 residues. CDR1 and CDR2 from the germline V gene are SGHRS and YFSETQ. V was shortened by 0 bases and J by 7 bases, with 14 bases between the two germline ends. The CDR3 here is CASSLDRDRINEQFF. The CDR3 DNA follows: TGCGCCAGCAGCTTGGACAGGGATCGGATTAATGAGCAGTTCTTC.

CDR3 sequence reads: CASSSWTGTNTGELFF. CDR3 DNA sequence: TGCGCCAGCAGCTCGTGGACAGGGACGAACACCGGGGAGCTGTTTTTT. The chain couples TRBV5-1 to TRBJ2-2; 8 bases are a match to TRBD1. The V segment lost 3 bases and the J segment 0 bases; nucleotides outside the gene matches: 4. This CDR3 has 16 amino acids. Germline V gene lookup returns CDR1 SGHRS and CDR2 YFSETQ.

V is TRBV4-1 and J is TRBJ2-1; D might be TRBD1 (6 bases). V gave up 1 base and J gave up 3 bases, with 13 bases separating them. The germline gives CDR1 MGHRA, CDR2 YSYEKL. There are 16 residues in the CDR3. The CDR3 loop is CASSQVLRGVYNEQFF. The CDR3 DNA is TGCGCCAGCAGCCAAGTTCTCAGGGGAGTCTACAATGAGCAGTTCTTC.

The chain combines TRBV2 with TRBJ2-1, with 12 bases fitting TRBD2. The germline V gene encodes CDR1 SNHLY and CDR2 FYNNEI. The CDR3 has 12 amino acids. Trimming at V came to 9 bases and at J to 9 bases, leaving 3 bases not matched to a gene. CDR3 in amino acids: CASRLAGAEQFF. CDR3 bases: TGTGCCAGTCGACTAGCGGGAGCTGAGCAGTTCTTC.